One and the same sample provided the 31 T cell receptor beta chains below, sequenced in a study of cytomegalovirus exposure and HLA in healthy donors. Both 60 Vbeta primers and 13 Jbeta primers went into the PCR. Assay: immunoSEQ multiplex PCR; the TCRdb copy retains only in-frame clones and omits some. The sample lists 120,000 to 150,000 clones, 75% occurring once. The material sequenced was PBMCs. These receptors originate from a man aged 35 to 55 in good health and CMV-seronegative.

This chain's CDR3 is CAWQPSGLAGYAGQYF. The DNA for the CDR3 is TGTGCCTGGCAACCCTCGGGACTAGCGGGATACGCGGGGCAGTACTTC. The chain links TRBV30 to TRBJ2-5; 13 bases are shared with TRBD2. Germline CDR1 is GTSNPN and CDR2 is SVGIG (reference sequence). The CDR3 totals 16 residues. Trimming removed 5 bases from V and 11 bases from J; junction bases left unmatched: 17.

V and J are TRBV7-6 and TRBJ2-1, with 8 bases that match TRBD2. V lost 1 base and J lost 1; bases outside the gene matches: 3. The CDR3 is made up of 16 amino acids. The germline V gene encodes CDR1 SGHVS and CDR2 FNYEAQ. As DNA, the CDR3 is TGTGCCAGCAGCTTAGAGCGGGGGCCTTCCTACAATGAGCAGTTCTTC. Its protein product is CASSLERGPSYNEQFF.

This chain joins TRBV5-1 and TRBJ1-5; D not resolved. CDR3 size: 15 residues. V was cut by 3 bases and J by 1 base, with 11 bases left in between. Germline CDR1 reads SGHRS; CDR2 reads YFSETQ. CDR3 protein: CASSSLDISNQPQHF. CDR3 in DNA: TGCGCCAGCAGCTCATTAGACATCAGCAATCAGCCCCAGCATTTT.

The chain is built from TRBV5-4 and TRBJ1-3; tentatively, D is TRBD1 (5 bases). The CDR3 consists of 16 residues. The ends were cut back, 4 bases at V and 2 bases at J, with 16 bases in the middle. In germline, CDR1 is SGHNT, CDR2 YYREEE (reference sequence). For the CDR3, the DNA is TGTGCCAGCAGCCCGGTCCCCGGGGGTCCTGGAAACACCATATATTTT. This gives the protein CASSPVPGGPGNTIYF.

The chain carries TRBV4-3 and TRBJ2-7, with 8 positions matching TRBD1. Germline CDR1 and CDR2: LGHNA and YSLEER. Trimming took 2 bases from V and 4 from J; bases not matched to a gene: 7. The CDR3 sequence is 15 residues long. CDR3 amino acids: CASSQRTGGLYEQYF. In nucleotides, the CDR3 is TGCGCCAGCAGCCAAAGAACAGGGGGATTATACGAGCAGTACTTC.

The rearrangement uses TRBV6-1 and TRBJ2-7; possibly TRBD1 for D (6 bases). This CDR3 comprises 14 residues. Trimming left V 10 bases short and J 1 base short, with 17 bases between. Looked up from germline, CDR1 is MNHNS and CDR2 is SASEGT. The CDR3 DNA reads as TGTGCCACCACAACGACAGGCAAATCCTACGAGCAGTACTTC. Translated, it gives CATTTTGKSYEQYF.

The chain uses TRBV11-2 and TRBJ1-2, with 9 bases that match TRBD1. The J segment lost 3 bases and the V segment lost 5 bases, leaving 13 bases of the junction unmatched. Germline CDR1 SGHAT, CDR2 FQNNGV. The CDR3 covers 17 residues. The CDR3 sequence is CASSTQVGTGKDYGYTF. CDR3 bases: TGTGCCAGCAGCACTCAAGTCGGGACAGGGAAGGACTATGGCTACACCTTC.

This clone has a handful of counts. The V gene is TRBV7-8, the J gene TRBJ1-2; D may be TRBD1 (6 bases). In germline, CDR1 is SGHVS, CDR2 FQNEAQ. V was cut by 5 bases and J by 5 bases, with 12 bases left in between. This CDR3 is 13 amino acids long. As DNA, the CDR3 is TGTGCCAGCAGCCGAGGGGGGGCGTATGGCTACACCTTC. As protein: CASSRGGAYGYTF.

This sequence joins TRBV28 and TRBJ1-2; 8 bases line up with TRBD1. Germline values: CDR1 MDHEN, CDR2 SYDVKM. The CDR3 totals 15 residues. Trimming took 4 bases from V and 6 from J; bases not matched to a gene: 10. The CDR3 DNA sequence: TGTGCCAGCAGTTCTGGGGGGACAGGTCGGGATGGCTACACCTTC. This translates into CASSSGGTGRDGYTF.

This chain links TRBV12-5 with TRBJ1-1; 12 bases are a match to TRBD1. Germline CDR1 and CDR2: LGHNT and FRNRAP. J was trimmed by 11 bases and V by 7 bases; bases with no gene match: 14. The CDR3 runs 15 residues. CDR3 nucleotides: TGTGCTAGTGCCCAACCCGGGACAGGGGGCGATGAGGCTTTCTTT. This encodes CASAQPGTGGDEAFF. Looking up the rest from reference TRBV12-5 and TRBJ1-1 gives the full variable domain: DARVTQTPRHKVTEMGQEVTMRCQPILGHNTVFWYRQTMMQGLELLAYFRNRAPLDDSGMPKDRFSAEMPDATLATLKIQPSEPRDSAVYFCASAQPGTGGDEAFFGQGTRLTVV.

The CDR3 is CASSQKFPGADTQYF. Here the CDR3 DNA reads TGCGCCAGCAGCCAAAAATTTCCAGGGGCAGATACGCAGTATTTT. The chain employs TRBV4-1 and TRBJ2-3; weak D call: TRBD1 (6 bases). Deletions cut 2 bases from V and 4 bases from J, with 13 bases between. CDR1 is MGHRA, CDR2 YSYEKL, per germline. This CDR3 is 15 amino acids long.

This rearrangement joins TRBV7-9 to TRBJ2-5, with D possibly being TRBD1 (6 bases). The J call may be in error: the DNA end matches TRBJ2-7 better. This CDR3 is 13 amino acids long. Per germline, CDR1 SEHNR and CDR2 FQNEAQ (reference sequence). CDR3 nucleotides: TGTGCCAGCAGCGGCTACAGGGTAGACGAGCAGTACTTC. Its translation is CASSGYRVDEQYF.

The V and J genes are TRBV28 and TRBJ2-7, with D perhaps TRBD1 (5 bases). The germline gives CDR1 MDHEN, CDR2 SYDVKM. The CDR3 loop spans 13 amino acids. Trimming took 6 bases from V and 2 from J, leaving 11 bases between them. The CDR3 region has the DNA TGTGCCAGCAGAAAAGGCAGGGCCTACGAGCAGTACTTC. This translates into CASRKGRAYEQYF.

CDR3 amino acids: CASSPFRHDQETQYF. The DNA for the CDR3 is TGTGCCAGCAGTCCTTTCAGACACGACCAAGAGACCCAGTACTTC. The genes are TRBV6-1 and TRBJ2-5, with D uncertain. CDR3 length: 15 residues. V was trimmed by 5 bases and J by 0 bases, leaving 13 bases between them. Germline CDR1 and CDR2: MNHNS and SASEGT.

The rearrangement uses TRBV6-5 and TRBJ1-4; 8 nucleotides align to TRBD1. The J segment lost 8 bases and the V segment lost 4 bases, leaving 9 bases of the junction unmatched. The V gene's germline CDR1 is MNHEY and CDR2 SVGAGI. This CDR3 has 15 residues. The CDR3 here is CASSLGSGGAEKLFF. CDR3 bases: TGTGCCAGCAGTTTGGGCTCAGGGGGCGCGGAAAAACTGTTTTTT.

V gene TRBV4-2 combines with J gene TRBJ1-1, with TRBD1 as a possible D gene (5 bases). CDR1 is LGHNA and CDR2 is YNFKEQ in the germline V gene. The CDR3 has 13 amino acids. V was pared by 5 bases and J by 2 bases, with 9 bases between. The CDR3 reads CASSDQGNTEAFF. DNA for the CDR3: TGTGCCAGCAGCGACCAGGGAAACACTGAAGCTTTCTTT.

The V call is TRBV28, the J call TRBJ1-1, with D perhaps matching TRBD1 (5 bases). The CDR3 has 13 residues. From germline, CDR1 is MDHEN and CDR2 SYDVKM. V dropped 3 bases and J dropped 4 bases, with 9 bases sitting between them. The CDR3 sequence: CASSLLQGTEAFF. Here the CDR3 DNA reads TGTGCCAGCAGTTTGTTGCAGGGCACTGAAGCTTTCTTT.

This clone turned up a few times. J is TRBJ2-3 and V is TRBV1; TRBD2, the table's D call, lacks a check against the DNA. TRBV1 is shown as a pseudogene. The length of the CDR3 is 20 residues. The CDR3, as DNA: TGCACCAGCAGCCAAGATCTGGATGGTAGCGGGGGGAGGGGCACAGATACGCAGTATTTT. It translates to CTSSQDLDGSGGRGTDTQYF.

V usage is TRBV2 and J usage is TRBJ1-2; 8 nucleotides agree with TRBD1. Germline CDR1 and CDR2: SNHLY and FYNNEI. V trimming: 6 bases; J trimming: 8 bases; junction bases outside the gene matches: 8. The CDR3 covers 13 residues. The CDR3 reads CASRRQGMSGYTF. In DNA, the CDR3 is TGTGCCAGCAGGAGACAGGGGATGAGCGGCTACACCTTC.

This rearrangement joins TRBV7-2 to TRBJ2-3, with 8 positions matching TRBD2. The germline gives CDR1 SGHTA, CDR2 FQGNSA. V dropped 2 bases and J dropped 4; count of bases not matched to a gene: 8. The CDR3 contains 16 residues. For the CDR3, the DNA is TGTGCCAGCAGCTTAATGAGCGGGGGAATCCCAGATACGCAGTATTTT. This codes for CASSLMSGGIPDTQYF.

The genes are TRBV28 and TRBJ1-1; weak D call: TRBD1 (5 bases). Germline CDR1 and CDR2: MDHEN and SYDVKM. V was pared by 5 bases and J by 1 base, with 5 bases between. The CDR3 sequence is 12 residues long. Here the CDR3 reads CASSDRNTEAFF. The CDR3 DNA reads as TGTGCCAGCAGTGACAGGAACACTGAAGCTTTCTTT.

The chain combines TRBV11-2 with TRBJ2-3; possibly TRBD2 for D (5 bases). Looked up from germline, CDR1 is SGHAT and CDR2 is FQNNGV. The CDR3 is 15 residues long. The germline V and J ends were trimmed by 2 bases and 1 base, with 10 bases remaining between them. The CDR3 protein is CASSLTTGGTDTQYF. CDR3 bases: TGTGCCAGCAGCTTAACAACCGGGGGCACAGATACGCAGTATTTT.

The V call is TRBV29-1, the J call TRBJ1-1, with 7 bases lining up with TRBD1. CDR3 length equals 13 residues. The germline gives CDR1 SQVTM, CDR2 ANQGSEA. The V gene end was trimmed by 4 bases and the J gene end by 5 bases; junction bases not matched to a gene: 7. CDR3 loop: CSVGQGGRTEAFF. In DNA, the CDR3 is TGCAGCGTTGGACAGGGTGGAAGGACTGAAGCTTTCTTT.

This sequence joins TRBV27 and TRBJ2-7; 10 bases are shared with TRBD1. The CDR3 contains 15 residues. Germline V gene lookup returns CDR1 MNHEY and CDR2 SMNVEV (reference sequence). V trimming: 0 bases; J trimming: 3 bases; junction bases outside the gene matches: 2. The DNA of the CDR3 is TGTGCCAGCAGTTTATCGGGACAGGGGAACTACGAGCAGTACTTC. The encoded protein is CASSLSGQGNYEQYF.

This sequence joins TRBV19 and TRBJ1-2, with D possibly being TRBD1 (5 bases). Germline CDR1 is LNHDA and CDR2 is SQIVND (reference sequence). The CDR3 is 13 amino acids. Between the trimmed V and J ends, which lost 10 bases and 3 bases, there was a span of 15 bases. CDR3: CATHGQGDYGYTF. The DNA for the CDR3 is TGTGCCACTCATGGCCAGGGCGACTATGGCTACACCTTC.

V is TRBV7-9 and J is TRBJ1-2, with 8 positions matching TRBD1. Germline CDR1 reads SEHNR; CDR2 reads FQNEAQ (reference sequence). With 4 bases clipped from V and 8 bases from J, the junction kept 6 bases outside the gene matches. CDR3 length: 13 amino acids. CDR3 sequence: CASSYTGGRGYTF. The CDR3 DNA is TGTGCCAGCAGCTATACAGGGGGGCGCGGCTACACCTTC.

The CDR3 region has the DNA TGTGCCAGCAGCTTAACGGGAAGCGGGGGGAAGCTGTTTTTT. Translation gives CASSLTGSGGKLFF. The chain has TRBV7-3 and TRBJ2-2; TRBD2 aligns across 9 bases. Losses at the gene ends were 0 bases for V and 12 bases for J; bases not matched to a gene: 5. Per the germline V gene, CDR1 is SGHTA and CDR2 is FQGTGA. There are 14 residues in the CDR3.

In this sample, this clone turned up a few times. The chain recombines TRBV2 with TRBJ2-2; possibly TRBD1 for D (6 bases). This CDR3 spans 15 amino acids. The germline V gene encodes CDR1 SNHLY and CDR2 FYNNEI. Trimming removed 6 bases at V and 7 bases at J, with 18 bases between. For the CDR3, the DNA is TGTGCCAGCAGAGAGAGGGGGTCGCCCGGCGGGGAGCTGTTTTTT. Protein product: CASRERGSPGGELFF.

The V and J genes are TRBV5-8 and TRBJ1-1, with D maybe TRBD1 (6 bases). Germline V gene lookup returns CDR1 SGHTS and CDR2 YDEGEE. The CDR3 has 13 amino acids. Trimming left V 2 bases short and J 1 base short, with 6 bases between. CDR3 sequence: CASSLQGNTEAFF. In DNA form, the CDR3 reads TGTGCCAGCAGCTTACAGGGGAACACTGAAGCTTTCTTT.

The gene calls are TRBV5-1 and TRBJ1-1; a weak D match, TRBD1 (6 bases). Trimming cost V 3 bases and J 4 bases, with 10 bases left between them. This CDR3 comprises 13 residues. CDR1 and CDR2 (germline): SGHRS, YFSETQ. The CDR3 sequence: CASSYRVATEAFF. CDR3 nucleotide sequence: TGCGCCAGCAGCTACAGGGTTGCCACTGAAGCTTTCTTT.

The rearrangement joins TRBV21-1 to TRBJ1-6; the D call TRBD1 from the table was never checked on the DNA. TRBV21-1 is termed a pseudogene. This CDR3 comprises 14 residues. The CDR3 here is CASSKKRGRSPLHF. CDR3 sequence (DNA): TGTGCCAGCAGCAAAAAAAGGGGGCGATCACCCCTCCACTTT.